This paragraph covers one T cell receptor (beta chain) sequence. The target antigen is unknown. The V end lost 6 bases, the J end lost 7 bases, and 10 bases lay between the germline ends. CDR1 and CDR2 (germline): SGHTA, FQGTGA. The CDR3 totals 12 residues. The data are from a study of lymphopenia after photon versus proton radiotherapy. Produced via immunoSEQ multiplex PCR; TCRdb's table is partial and in-frame only. The sample contains more than 25,000 clones, about nine tenths of which appear only once. Regarding the study as a whole: Proton therapy kept repertoires fairly stable, unlike photons, which gained effector/memory cells.

This chain joins TRBV7-3 and TRBJ2-1; no clear D. Material: peripheral blood, obtained from a patient treated with photon-based radiotherapy. The sequence derives from a woman in her forties or fifties with pancreatic cancer. This chain's CDR3 is CASSPNGNEQFF. Here the CDR3 DNA reads TGTGCCAGCAGTCCGAATGGGAATGAGCAGTTCTTC.